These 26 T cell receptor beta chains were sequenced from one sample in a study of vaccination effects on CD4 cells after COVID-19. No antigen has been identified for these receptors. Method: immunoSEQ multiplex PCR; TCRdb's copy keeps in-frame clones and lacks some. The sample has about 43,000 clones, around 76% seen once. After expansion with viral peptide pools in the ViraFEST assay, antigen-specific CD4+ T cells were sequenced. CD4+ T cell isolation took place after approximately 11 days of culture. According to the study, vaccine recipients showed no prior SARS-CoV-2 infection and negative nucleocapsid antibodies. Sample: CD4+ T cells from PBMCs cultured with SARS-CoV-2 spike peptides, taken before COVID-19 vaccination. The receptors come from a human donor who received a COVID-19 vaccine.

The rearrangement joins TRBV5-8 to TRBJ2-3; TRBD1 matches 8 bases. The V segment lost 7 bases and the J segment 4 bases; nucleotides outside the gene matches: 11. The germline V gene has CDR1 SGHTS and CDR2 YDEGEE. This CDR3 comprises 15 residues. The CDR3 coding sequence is TGTGCCAGCCCCAGTTGGGACAGGACCCCAGATACGCAGTATTTT. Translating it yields CASPSWDRTPDTQYF.

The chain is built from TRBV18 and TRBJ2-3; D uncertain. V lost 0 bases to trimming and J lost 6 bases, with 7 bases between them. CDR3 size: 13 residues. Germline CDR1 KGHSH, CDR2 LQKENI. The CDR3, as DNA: TGTGCCAGCTCACCACCCCCGCGGGATACGCAGTATTTT. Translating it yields CASSPPPRDTQYF.

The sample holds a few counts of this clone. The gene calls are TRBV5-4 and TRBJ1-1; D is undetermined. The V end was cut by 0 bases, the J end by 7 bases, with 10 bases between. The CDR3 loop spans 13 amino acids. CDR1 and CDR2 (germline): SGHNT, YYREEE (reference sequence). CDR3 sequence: CASSLAPLIEAFF. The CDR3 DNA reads TGTGCCAGCAGCTTGGCGCCACTTATTGAAGCTTTCTTT.

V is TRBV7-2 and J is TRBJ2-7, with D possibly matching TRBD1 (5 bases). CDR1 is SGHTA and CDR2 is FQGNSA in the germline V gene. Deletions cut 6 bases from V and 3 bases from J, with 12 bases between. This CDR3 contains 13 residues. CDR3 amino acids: CASSPGQHYEQYV. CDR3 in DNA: TGTGCCAGCAGTCCCGGACAACACTACGAGCAGTACGTC.

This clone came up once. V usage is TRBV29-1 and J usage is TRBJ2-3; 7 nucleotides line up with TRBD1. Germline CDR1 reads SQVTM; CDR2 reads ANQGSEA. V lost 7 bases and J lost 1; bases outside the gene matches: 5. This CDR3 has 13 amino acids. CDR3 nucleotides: TGCAGCGGGGACAGCTGGGGCACAGATACGCAGTATTTT. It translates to CSGDSWGTDTQYF.

CDR3 region: CATSNSRWGADYGYTF. CDR3 sequence (DNA): TGTGCCACCAGCAATTCCCGGTGGGGGGCTGACTATGGCTACACCTTC. The genes are TRBV15 and TRBJ1-2; TRBD1 might be the D (6 bases). V lost 4 bases, J lost 3 bases, and 18 bases lay in between. Germline CDR1 reads LNHNV; CDR2 reads YYDKDF (reference sequence). The CDR3 runs to 16 residues.

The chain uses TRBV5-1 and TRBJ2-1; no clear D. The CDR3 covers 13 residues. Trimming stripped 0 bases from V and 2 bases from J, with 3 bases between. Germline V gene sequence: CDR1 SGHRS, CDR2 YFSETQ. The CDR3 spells CASSLGAYNEQFF. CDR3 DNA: TGCGCCAGCAGCTTGGGAGCCTACAATGAGCAGTTCTTC.

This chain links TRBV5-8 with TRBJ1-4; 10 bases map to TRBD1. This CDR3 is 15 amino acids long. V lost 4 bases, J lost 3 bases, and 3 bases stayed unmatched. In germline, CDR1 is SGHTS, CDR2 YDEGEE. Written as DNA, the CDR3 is TGTGCCAGCAGCCATGGGACAGGGGCTAATGAAAAACTGTTTTTT. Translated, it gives CASSHGTGANEKLFF.

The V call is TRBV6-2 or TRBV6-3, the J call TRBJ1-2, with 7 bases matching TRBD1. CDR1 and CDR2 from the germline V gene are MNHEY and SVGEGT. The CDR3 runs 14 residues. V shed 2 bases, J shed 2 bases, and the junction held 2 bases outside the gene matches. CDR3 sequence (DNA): TGTGCCAGCAGTTACACGGGACAGAACTATGGCTACACCTTC. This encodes CASSYTGQNYGYTF.

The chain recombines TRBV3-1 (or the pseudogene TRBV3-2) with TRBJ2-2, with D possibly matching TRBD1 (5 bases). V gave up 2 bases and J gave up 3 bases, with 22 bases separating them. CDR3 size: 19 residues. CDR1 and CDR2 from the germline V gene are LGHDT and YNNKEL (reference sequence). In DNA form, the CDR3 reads TGTGCCAGCAGCCAAACTATTCGCCTTTCGGCAGGGTACACCGGGGAGCTGTTTTTT. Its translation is CASSQTIRLSAGYTGELFF.

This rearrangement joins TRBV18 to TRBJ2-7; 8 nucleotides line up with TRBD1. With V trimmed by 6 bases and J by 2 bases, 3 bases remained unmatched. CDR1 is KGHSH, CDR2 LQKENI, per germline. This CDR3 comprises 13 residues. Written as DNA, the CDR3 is TGTGCCAGCTCGGAGGGACAGGCCTACGAGCAGTACGTC. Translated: CASSEGQAYEQYV.

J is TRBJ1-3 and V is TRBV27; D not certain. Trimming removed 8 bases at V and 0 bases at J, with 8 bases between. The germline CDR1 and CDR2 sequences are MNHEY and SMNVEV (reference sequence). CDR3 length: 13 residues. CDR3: CASRFSSGNTIYF. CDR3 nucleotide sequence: TGTGCCAGCCGCTTCAGCTCTGGAAACACCATATATTTT.

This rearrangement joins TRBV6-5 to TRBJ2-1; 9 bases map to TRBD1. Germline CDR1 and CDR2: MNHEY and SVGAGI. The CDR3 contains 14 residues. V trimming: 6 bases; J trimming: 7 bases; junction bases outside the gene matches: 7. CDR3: CASRHRGHENEQFF. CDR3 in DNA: TGTGCCAGCAGACACAGGGGGCATGAGAATGAGCAGTTCTTC.

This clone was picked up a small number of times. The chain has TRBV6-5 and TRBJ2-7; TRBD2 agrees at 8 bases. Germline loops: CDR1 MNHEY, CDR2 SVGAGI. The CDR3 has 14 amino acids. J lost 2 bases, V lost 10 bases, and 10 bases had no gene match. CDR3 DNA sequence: TGTGCCACTTCTAGCGGGCAGCCTCCCTACGAGCAGTACGTC. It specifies CATSSGQPPYEQYV.

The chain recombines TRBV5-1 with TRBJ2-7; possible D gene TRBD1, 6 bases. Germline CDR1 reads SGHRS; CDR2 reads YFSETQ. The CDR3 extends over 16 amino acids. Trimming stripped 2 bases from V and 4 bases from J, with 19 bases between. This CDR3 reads CASSLIGPDRTYEQYV. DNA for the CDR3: TGCGCCAGCAGCTTAATTGGACCCGACAGGACATACGAGCAGTACGTC.

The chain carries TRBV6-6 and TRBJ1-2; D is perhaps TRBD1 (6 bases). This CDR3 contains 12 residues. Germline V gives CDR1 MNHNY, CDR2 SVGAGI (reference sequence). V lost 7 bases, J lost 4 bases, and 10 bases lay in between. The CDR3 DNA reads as TGTGCCAGCACCCAGGGGACCTATGGCTACACCTTC. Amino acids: CASTQGTYGYTF.

The CDR3 protein is CASSFRQVNPPTGELFF. CDR3 DNA: TGCGCCAGCAGCTTCCGCCAGGTCAATCCCCCCACCGGGGAGCTGTTTTTT. The rearrangement uses TRBV5-1 and TRBJ2-2; no definite D call. Germline CDR1 and CDR2: SGHRS and YFSETQ. This CDR3 has 17 amino acids. V lost 2 bases, J lost 4 bases, and 18 bases lay in between.

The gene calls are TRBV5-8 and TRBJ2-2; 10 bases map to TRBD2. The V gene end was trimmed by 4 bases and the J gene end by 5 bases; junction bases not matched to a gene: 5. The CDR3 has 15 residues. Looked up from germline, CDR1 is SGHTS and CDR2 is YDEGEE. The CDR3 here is CASSGGSGRTGELFF. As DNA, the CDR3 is TGTGCCAGCAGCGGGGGTAGCGGGAGGACCGGGGAGCTGTTTTTT.

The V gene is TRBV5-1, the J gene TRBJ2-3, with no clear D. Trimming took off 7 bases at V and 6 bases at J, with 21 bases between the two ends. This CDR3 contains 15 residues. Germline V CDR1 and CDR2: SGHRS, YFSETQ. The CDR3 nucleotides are TGCGCCAGCCGCCCGTGGCAGGTCCTAACGGATACGCAGTATTTT. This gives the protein CASRPWQVLTDTQYF.

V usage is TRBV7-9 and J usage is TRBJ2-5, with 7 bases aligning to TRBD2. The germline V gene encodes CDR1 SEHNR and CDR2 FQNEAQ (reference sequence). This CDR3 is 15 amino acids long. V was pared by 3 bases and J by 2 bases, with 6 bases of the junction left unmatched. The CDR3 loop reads CASSFMASGQETQYF. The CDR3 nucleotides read TGTGCCAGCAGCTTTATGGCTAGCGGACAAGAGACCCAGTACTTC.

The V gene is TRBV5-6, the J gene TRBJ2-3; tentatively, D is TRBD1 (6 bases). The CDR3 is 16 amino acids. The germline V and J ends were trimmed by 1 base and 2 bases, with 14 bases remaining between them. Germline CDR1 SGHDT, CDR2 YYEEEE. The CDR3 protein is CASSLTGTDLTDTQYF. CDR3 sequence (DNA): TGTGCCAGCAGCTTGACAGGGACCGATCTCACAGATACGCAGTATTTT.

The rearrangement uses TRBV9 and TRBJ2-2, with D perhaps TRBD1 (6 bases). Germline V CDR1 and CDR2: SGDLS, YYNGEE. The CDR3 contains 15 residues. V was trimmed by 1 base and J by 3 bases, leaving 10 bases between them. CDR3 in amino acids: CASSVTPGDTGELFF. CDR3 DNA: TGTGCCAGCAGCGTAACCCCAGGGGACACCGGGGAGCTGTTTTTT.

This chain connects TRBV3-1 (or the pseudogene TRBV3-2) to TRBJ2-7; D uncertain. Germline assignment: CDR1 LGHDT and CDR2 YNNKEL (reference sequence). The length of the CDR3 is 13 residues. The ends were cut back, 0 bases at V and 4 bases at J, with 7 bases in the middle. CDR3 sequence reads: CASSQDGRYEQYV. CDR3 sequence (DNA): TGTGCCAGCAGCCAAGATGGAAGGTACGAGCAGTACGTC.

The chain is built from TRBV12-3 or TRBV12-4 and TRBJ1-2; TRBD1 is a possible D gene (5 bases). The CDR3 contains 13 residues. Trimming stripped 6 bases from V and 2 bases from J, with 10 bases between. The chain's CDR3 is CASSKGRNYGYTF. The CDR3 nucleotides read TGTGCCAGCAGCAAGGGACGGAACTATGGCTACACCTTC.

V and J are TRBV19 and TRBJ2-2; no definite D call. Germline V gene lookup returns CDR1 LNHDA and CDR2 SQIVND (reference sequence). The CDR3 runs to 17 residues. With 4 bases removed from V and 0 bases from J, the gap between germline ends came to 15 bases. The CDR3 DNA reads TGTGCCAGTAGTAGCTTAAAGGGCAGCACGAACACCGGGGAGCTGTTTTTT. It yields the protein CASSSLKGSTNTGELFF.

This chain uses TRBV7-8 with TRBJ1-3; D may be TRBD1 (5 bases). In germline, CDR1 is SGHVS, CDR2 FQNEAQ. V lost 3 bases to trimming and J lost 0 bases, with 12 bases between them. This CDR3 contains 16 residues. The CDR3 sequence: CASSFTGGVSGNTIYF. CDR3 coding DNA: TGTGCCAGCAGCTTTACAGGCGGGGTCTCTGGAAACACCATATATTTT.